This is a list of T cell receptor beta chains from one sample in a study of regulatory T cells in long-lasting Graves disease. In TCRdb, the multiplex PCR reads were re-called with MiXCR into one record per CDR3 protein. The profile covers approximately 460,000 distinct CDR3 sequences, with less than 20% appearing a single time and about 10% taken by the ten largest. These sequences were also reported in another study, on T cells in Graves' hyperthyroidism and ophthalmopathy.

Material: peripheral blood mononuclear cells (PBMCs), obtained at new diagnosis, from a patient treated with antithyroid drugs. These receptors all come from a woman aged 30 to 39 with Graves disease. CDR3s include the opening cysteine and the closing phenylalanine or tryptophan. The D gene is left open where the match is weak. Part of the rows lack a size; the others show once, few, many or a class for expanded clones.

TRBJ2-7,NA,NA,TRBV6-1,TGTGCCAGCAGTATGCGACTAGAAGTTTTGGGGCAGTACTTC,CASSMRLEVLGQYF
TRBJ2-7,TRBD1,many,TRBV3-1,TGTGCCAGCAGCCACAGGGGGTACGAGCAGTACTTC,CASSHRGYEQYF
TRBJ2-6,TRBD1,many,TRBV28,TGTGCCAGCATTCAGGGGGCGGGGGCCAACGTCCTGACTTTC,CASIQGAGANVLTF
TRBJ1-5,TRBD1,NA,TRBV12-3/TRBV12-4,TGTGCCAGCAGTTTACGACAGGGTACAGATCGGCCCCAGCATTTT,CASSLRQGTDRPQHF
TRBJ2-7,TRBD1,many,TRBV11-2,TGTGCCAGCAGCTTCCGAGGACAGGGGATTTCCTACGAGCAGTACTTC,CASSFRGQGISYEQYF
TRBJ2-3,TRBD2,NA,TRBV4-3,TGCGCCAGCAGCCAAGGGGAGGCTAGCGGGAGTCGCCCTGCCCACACAGATACGCAGTATTTT,CASSQGEASGSRPAHTDTQYF
TRBJ2-1,NA,many,TRBV30,TGTGCCTGGAGTCGGTTAAGGGCTAATGAGCAGTTCTTC,CAWSRLRANEQFF
TRBJ1-1,NA,NA,TRBV20-1,TGCAGTGCTAGAGGGGACTCGCAAGGGGCTGAAGCTTTCTTT,CSARGDSQGAEAFF
TRBJ2-7,TRBD1,NA,TRBV20-1,TGCAGTGCTATGGACAGGGAGCGGAACGAGCAGTACTTC,CSAMDRERNEQYF
TRBJ2-7,TRBD1,many,TRBV28,TGTGCCAGCAGTTTATCCGGACAGGGGAGATACGAGCAGTACTTC,CASSLSGQGRYEQYF
TRBJ2-6,NA,few,TRBV6-2/TRBV6-3,TGTGCCAGCAGTTTACGGAGTTGGTCCTCTGGGGCCAACGTCCTGACTTTC,CASSLRSWSSGANVLTF
TRBJ2-4,NA,many,TRBV28,TGTGCCAGCAGTTTTAGGAGGGAGGTGTCCAAAAACATTCAGTACTTC,CASSFRREVSKNIQYF
TRBJ1-2,NA,many,TRBV10-3,TGTGCCATCAGTGAGTCGACGTCCGTGGACTATGGCTACACCTTC,CAISESTSVDYGYTF
TRBJ2-1,TRBD2,many,TRBV15,TGTGCCACCAGCCAAGCGGGAGGGTCCTACAATGAGCAGTTCTTC,CATSQAGGSYNEQFF
TRBJ1-3,TRBD1,few,TRBV11-2,TGTGCCAGCAGCGTATCCGGGGACAGGGGGCTTGGAAACACCATATATTTT,CASSVSGDRGLGNTIYF
TRBJ2-7,NA,NA,TRBV10-3,TGTGCCATCAGTGAGACCGTGAACGAGCAGTACTTC,CAISETVNEQYF
TRBJ2-2,TRBD1,many,TRBV27,TGTGCCAGCAGAATAGGACAGGGTGTACCCGGGGAGCTGTTTTTT,CASRIGQGVPGELFF
TRBJ2-2,NA,many,TRBV2,TGTGCCAGCAGCGGGACACGCACCGGGGAGCTGTTTTTT,CASSGTRTGELFF
TRBJ2-1,NA,few,TRBV29-1,TGCAGCACTGGGAGTAACAATGAGCAGTTCTTC,CSTGSNNEQFF
TRBJ2-5,TRBD2,NA,TRBV5-1,TGCGCCAGCAGCTTACTAGCGAGTCGTCAAGAGACCCAGTACTTC,CASSLLASRQETQYF
TRBJ1-5,NA,few,TRBV4-3,TGCGCCAGCAGCCAGGGTTCTAGCAATCAGCCCCAGCATTTT,CASSQGSSNQPQHF
TRBJ2-7,TRBD1,many,TRBV28,TGTGCCAGCAGGGCCGGGACAGGGGGCAGTGAGCAGTACTTC,CASRAGTGGSEQYF
TRBJ1-3,NA,NA,TRBV28,TGTGCCGGCAAAGGGATAGGGGCTGGAAACACCATATATTTT,CAGKGIGAGNTIYF
TRBJ1-6,NA,NA,TRBV5-4,TGTGCCAGCAGCACCTCTGGTTTGACACCCCTCCACTTT,CASSTSGLTPLHF
TRBJ2-7,TRBD1,many,TRBV18,TGTGCCAGCTCACCGCCGGGACAGCCTCCCTACGAGCAGTACTTC,CASSPPGQPPYEQYF
TRBJ1-2,NA,many,TRBV28,TGTGCCAGCAGTTTATTGGGGGTCCTAGCTAACTATGGCTACACCTTC,CASSLLGVLANYGYTF
TRBJ2-7,NA,many,TRBV27,TGTGCCAGCAGTTCCAACAGTTACGAGCAGTACTTC,CASSSNSYEQYF
TRBJ1-4,TRBD1,many,TRBV5-8,TGTGCCAGCAGCTTGGAGACAGGGGGAACAAAACTGTTTTTT,CASSLETGGTKLFF
TRBJ1-2,TRBD1,many,TRBV27,TGTGCCAGCAGCCCCGGGACAGTCTATGGCTACACCTTC,CASSPGTVYGYTF
TRBJ2-7,NA,few,TRBV6-1,TGTGCCAGCAGGGACGGGGACTACGAGCAGTACTTC,CASRDGDYEQYF
TRBJ1-1,NA,NA,TRBV6-2/TRBV6-3,TGTGCCAGCAGCCGAACGGCAGAGAACACTGAAGCTTTCTTT,CASSRTAENTEAFF
TRBJ2-6,TRBD1,NA,TRBV28,TGTGCCACCCTTCGGGACAGGGCCTCTGGGGCCAACGTCCTGACTTTC,CATLRDRASGANVLTF
TRBJ2-2,NA,NA,TRBV27,TGTGCCAGCAGTTTGGGGCTTACAAACACCGGGGAGCCGTTTTTT,CASSLGLTNTGEPFF
TRBJ1-1,NA,many,TRBV3-1,TGTGCCAGCAGCCGGGGCCGGGACACTGAAGCTTTCTTT,CASSRGRDTEAFF
TRBJ2-5,NA,many,TRBV27,TGTGCCAGCAGTTTTGAGGGCGGCGAGACCCAGTACTTC,CASSFEGGETQYF
TRBJ2-7,NA,many,TRBV19,TGTGCCAGTAGTGACTGGACAGAATCCTACGAGCAGTACTTC,CASSDWTESYEQYF
TRBJ2-7,NA,few,TRBV28,TGTGCCAGCTGCCGGTCCCGGACAGAAACCTACGAGCAGTACTTC,CASCRSRTETYEQYF
TRBJ1-5,NA,many,TRBV6-5,TGTGCCAGCAGTTACGAGTACGGGAACCAGCATTTT,CASSYEYGNQHF
TRBJ2-2,NA,many,TRBV6-5,TGTGCCAGCAGTTACGGGGGGTGGAACACCGGGGAGCTGTTTTTT,CASSYGGWNTGELFF
TRBJ1-1,NA,NA,TRBV27,TGTGCCAGCAGCGAGACGGGAGTTACGACTGAAGCTTTCTTT,CASSETGVTTEAFF
TRBJ2-3,TRBD2,NA,TRBV12-3/TRBV12-4,TGTGCCAGCAGTTTTGACGGGAGGTGGCCAGATACGCAGTATTTT,CASSFDGRWPDTQYF
TRBJ2-7,TRBD2,few,TRBV19,TGTGCCAGTAGTTTCAGTAGCGGGAGTCGATCGCAGTACTTC,CASSFSSGSRSQYF
TRBJ2-7,TRBD2,many,TRBV28,TGTGCCAGCAGTTCCCACAGCGGGAGCTACGAGCAGTACTTC,CASSSHSGSYEQYF
TRBJ1-1,TRBD1,many,TRBV9,TGTGCCAGCAGCATCGGACAGGGTGCTTCTACTTTCTTT,CASSIGQGASTFF
TRBJ2-7,NA,many,TRBV7-8,TGTGCCAGCAGCCCTTTGAGGACAGCCTACGAGCAGTACTTC,CASSPLRTAYEQYF
TRBJ2-7,NA,few,TRBV4-2,TGTGCCAGCAGCCAAGATAGCGGTTGGAGCTCCTACGAGCAGTACTTC,CASSQDSGWSSYEQYF
TRBJ1-1,NA,many,TRBV6-1,TGTGCCAGCAGTCCCCGCGCCCAGGTCAACACTGAAGCTTTCTTT,CASSPRAQVNTEAFF
TRBJ2-1,TRBD2,many,TRBV7-6,TGTGCCAGCAGCCTGACTAGCCGTGAGCAGTTCTTC,CASSLTSREQFF
TRBJ2-1,NA,NA,TRBV6-4,TGTGCCAGCAGTGTTGACGTTAGGAATGAGCAGTTCTTC,CASSVDVRNEQFF
TRBJ2-7,TRBD2,NA,TRBV20-1,TGCAGTGCTGATCGACTAGCGGGAGGCCTCCAGGGGAGGGAGCAGTACTTC,CSADRLAGGLQGREQYF
TRBJ2-7,NA,many,TRBV28,TGTGCCAGCAGTTTAGTTACAGGGCTCGAGCAGTACTTC,CASSLVTGLEQYF
TRBJ2-3,TRBD2,few,TRBV10-3,TGTGCCATCAGCGATGGGACTAGGGTTCAAGATACGCAGTATTTT,CAISDGTRVQDTQYF
TRBJ2-5,TRBD2,many,TRBV10-3,TGTGCCATCAGCCCAACTAGCGGGACTGGCCAAGAGACCCAGTACTTC,CAISPTSGTGQETQYF
TRBJ2-2,NA,NA,TRBV29-1,TGCAGCGTCTGGGGCACCGGGGAGCTGTTTTTT,CSVWGTGELFF
TRBJ2-1,NA,many,TRBV7-2,TGTGCCAGCCGGATAATAGGGACACCGCAGTTCTTC,CASRIIGTPQFF
TRBJ1-2,NA,few,TRBV3-1,TGTGCCAGCAGCCACCGCGGGACGGTTAACTATGGCTACACCTTC,CASSHRGTVNYGYTF
TRBJ2-3,NA,many,TRBV2,TGTGCCAGCATGCATTCAGGGCGTTTTCGCACAGATACGCAGTATTTT,CASMHSGRFRTDTQYF
TRBJ2-2,TRBD2,many,TRBV15,TGTGCCACCAGCAGAGAGGGGGGGTACACCGGGGAGCTGTTTTTT,CATSREGGYTGELFF
TRBJ2-7,NA,NA,TRBV29-1,TGCAGCGTTCCGGGGCCGGACTACGAGCAGTACTTC,CSVPGPDYEQYF
TRBJ1-1,NA,many,TRBV30,TGTGCCTGGAGTCCCTCGGCGGAAGCTTTCTTT,CAWSPSAEAFF